These 20 T cell receptor beta chains came from one sample sequenced in a study of shared clonotypes between healthy human individuals. Only in-frame clones appear in the TCRdb table, and some are missing; sequencing was by immunoSEQ multiplex PCR. The sample lists roughly 2 million clones; approximately 96% were seen once. Sequencing was carried out using naive CD4+ T cells sorted from blood. Subset here: CD45RA+ positively selected. The receptors shown here come from a man aged 18-30 years in good health.

This chain connects TRBV30 to TRBJ1-5, with TRBD1 as a possible D gene (6 bases). Trimming took off 1 base at V and 6 bases at J, with 10 bases between the two ends. This CDR3 is 13 amino acids long. Germline V gene lookup returns CDR1 GTSNPN and CDR2 SVGIG (reference sequence). The CDR3: CAWSEGRGQPQHF. The CDR3 coding sequence is TGTGCCTGGAGTGAGGGCAGGGGTCAGCCCCAGCATTTT. Variable domain in full (rest from reference TRBV30 and TRBJ1-5): SQTIHQWPATLVQPVGSPLSLECTVEGTSNPNLYWYRQAAGRGLQLLFYSVGIGQISSEVPQNLSASRPQDRQFILSSKKLLLSDSGFYLCAWSEGRGQPQHFGDGTRLSIL.

This clone was found once. The gene calls are TRBV5-1 and TRBJ2-7, with 12 bases that match TRBD2. The length of the CDR3 is 16 residues. Germline V gene lookup returns CDR1 SGHRS and CDR2 YFSETQ. J gave up 6 bases and V 0 bases, and 7 bases lay outside the gene matches. CDR3 DNA sequence: TGCGCCAGCAGCTTGGGCCGGGGACTAGCGGGCGGCGAGCAGTACTTC. It specifies CASSLGRGLAGGEQYF.

The chain is built from TRBV5-1 and TRBJ2-3; 8 bases agree with TRBD2. Losses at the gene ends were 7 bases for V and 3 bases for J; bases not matched to a gene: 10. The CDR3 is 15 amino acids. The germline gives CDR1 SGHRS, CDR2 YFSETQ. In DNA, the CDR3 is TGCGCCAGCTCGAACGGGGGGGCCGTGACAGATACGCAGTATTTT. It codes for CASSNGGAVTDTQYF.

V gene TRBV29-1 combines with J gene TRBJ1-2; the D is unclear. Germline values: CDR1 SQVTM, CDR2 ANQGSEA. The CDR3 length is 12 residues. Trimming left V 5 bases short and J 8 bases short, with 15 bases between. This CDR3 is CSVPWGRWGYTF. CDR3 coding DNA: TGCAGCGTTCCCTGGGGTCGTTGGGGCTACACCTTC.

This clone was seen once. The V call is TRBV6-1, the J call TRBJ2-1, with 8 bases aligning to TRBD1. This CDR3 spans 13 amino acids. J lost 12 bases, V lost 1 base, and 5 bases had no gene match. Germline V lookup: CDR1 MNHNS, CDR2 SASEGT. CDR3 residues: CASSEGGGTGQFF. DNA for the CDR3: TGTGCCAGCAGTGAAGGAGGCGGGACAGGGCAGTTCTTC.

The chain employs TRBV2 and TRBJ2-1; 7 bases are shared with TRBD1. The CDR3 covers 13 residues. Germline assignment: CDR1 SNHLY and CDR2 FYNNEI. Unmatched junction bases numbered 7, after V lost 8 bases and J lost 6 bases. This CDR3 is CASDRVGGNEQFF. The DNA for the CDR3 is TGTGCCAGCGACAGGGTCGGTGGCAATGAGCAGTTCTTC.

J is TRBJ2-3 and V is TRBV7-9, with D possibly being TRBD1 or TRBD2 (6 bases each). Per germline, CDR1 SEHNR and CDR2 FQNEAQ (reference sequence). The CDR3 totals 15 residues. V dropped 4 bases and J dropped 3 bases, with 14 bases sitting between them. Here the CDR3 DNA reads TGTGCCAGCAGCTCCAAAGGGGGAGGTACAGATACGCAGTATTTT. Translating it yields CASSSKGGGTDTQYF.

This chain joins TRBV6-1 and TRBJ1-4, with D hard to call. The CDR3 sequence is 14 residues long. Germline lookup yields CDR1 MNHNS and CDR2 SASEGT. Trimming took 4 bases from V and 0 from J, leaving 6 bases between them. The CDR3 nucleotides read TGTGCCAGCAGTGTCACAACAACTAATGAAAAACTGTTTTTT. Protein sequence: CASSVTTTNEKLFF.

CDR3 in DNA: TGTGCCATCAGTGTTTCAGCGGGAGATACGCAGTATTTT. Amino acids: CAISVSAGDTQYF. The chain recombines TRBV10-3 with TRBJ2-3, with a weak D call TRBD2 (6 bases). Germline CDR1 reads ENHRY; CDR2 reads SYGVKD. The CDR3 contains 13 residues. The V end was cut by 4 bases, the J end by 5 bases, with 10 bases between.

As regards this clone: In the same sample, other DNA sequences code for this CDR3. CDR3 sequence: CASSSVGETQYF. The CDR3 DNA sequence: TGTGCCAGCAGTTCTGTGGGGGAGACCCAGTACTTC. The J gene is TRBJ2-5, the V gene TRBV27; D gene uncertain. The CDR3 is made up of 12 amino acids. Germline V gene lookup returns CDR1 MNHEY and CDR2 SMNVEV (reference sequence). V lost 4 bases and J lost 5, with 8 bases in between.

This clone was observed a single time. V is TRBV4-1 and J is TRBJ2-2; the D is unclear. This CDR3 has 16 residues. V lost 1 base and J lost 4, with 13 bases in between. Germline values: CDR1 MGHRA, CDR2 YSYEKL. The CDR3 loop is CASSQVEGWGTGELFF. Written as DNA, the CDR3 is TGCGCCAGCAGCCAAGTTGAAGGGTGGGGCACCGGGGAGCTGTTTTTT.

The rearrangement links TRBV2 to TRBJ1-2; TRBD1 might be the D (6 bases). CDR1 is SNHLY and CDR2 is FYNNEI in the germline V gene. The length of the CDR3 is 13 residues. V was clipped by 10 bases and J by 8 bases, with 20 bases between them. The chain's CDR3 is CATPRRGQQGYTF. The CDR3, as DNA: TGTGCCACCCCGAGGCGGGGGCAGCAGGGCTACACCTTC.

With respect to this clone: At the DNA level, this CDR3 is encoded by other sequences in the same sample as well. J is TRBJ1-1 and V is TRBV10-3; no firm D call. Germline values: CDR1 ENHRY, CDR2 SYGVKD. The ends were cut back, 8 bases at V and 1 base at J, with 8 bases in the middle. The CDR3 totals 12 residues. CDR3 in DNA: TGTGCCATCGGGAGGGAGAACACTGAAGCTTTCTTT. Translating gives CAIGRENTEAFF.

In regard to this clone: An end of the junction does not agree with germline; a read error may underlie this. The chain employs TRBV29-1 and TRBJ2-2, with D perhaps matching TRBD2 (6 bases). Germline CDR1 SQVTM, CDR2 ANQGSEA. CDR3 length equals 14 residues. CDR3 DNA: TGCAGCGTGGAAGGAGGGGCTGCCACCGGGGAGCTGTTTTTT. Its translation: CSVEGGAATGELFF.

This chain connects TRBV19 to TRBJ1-6, with D possibly being TRBD1 (5 bases). The CDR3 consists of 15 residues. Trimming shortened V by 5 bases and J by 10 bases, and 18 bases separated the two germline ends. Germline V gene sequence: CDR1 LNHDA, CDR2 SQIVND (reference sequence). CDR3 sequence reads: CASSEGDGIISPLHF. In DNA form, the CDR3 reads TGTGCCAGTAGTGAAGGGGACGGGATCATATCACCCCTCCACTTT.

This chain uses TRBV7-8 with TRBJ2-5; 8 nucleotides align to TRBD1. This CDR3 has 15 residues. J was trimmed by 1 base and V by 5 bases; bases with no gene match: 6. Germline V gives CDR1 SGHVS, CDR2 FQNEAQ. This CDR3 is CASSPGTGVQETQYF. The CDR3 DNA reads TGTGCCAGCAGCCCAGGGACAGGCGTCCAAGAGACCCAGTACTTC.

The chain links TRBV27 to TRBJ1-5; perhaps TRBD1 as D (5 bases). Trimming left V 6 bases short and J 4 bases short, with 16 bases between. Germline V gives CDR1 MNHEY, CDR2 SMNVEV (reference sequence). CDR3 length equals 15 residues. CDR3 sequence (DNA): TGTGCCAGCAGCCGCGGGACGTCTTCGAATCAGCCCCAGCATTTT. It translates to CASSRGTSSNQPQHF.

This chain links TRBV5-1 with TRBJ1-5; maybe TRBD1 (5 bases). The CDR3 has 15 amino acids. Germline loops: CDR1 SGHRS, CDR2 YFSETQ. V dropped 4 bases and J dropped 5 bases, with 16 bases sitting between them. The DNA for the CDR3 is TGCGCCAGCAGCCTGGATGCCAGGGTGGATCAGCCCCAGCATTTT. The encoded protein is CASSLDARVDQPQHF.

This clone was recorded once. V gene TRBV9 combines with J gene TRBJ2-3; a possible D gene is TRBD2 (6 bases). The CDR3 runs 15 residues. Trimming shortened V by 0 bases and J by 1 base, and 9 bases separated the two germline ends. Germline V gene data show CDR1 as SGDLS and CDR2 as YYNGEE. In DNA form, the CDR3 reads TGTGCCAGCAGCGTAGCGGGAGTGGGCACAGATACGCAGTATTTT. It specifies CASSVAGVGTDTQYF.

The sample holds one count of this clone. V gene TRBV2 combines with J gene TRBJ1-5, with a tentative D call TRBD1 (6 bases). V lost 7 bases, J lost 5 bases, and 12 bases lay in between. Germline-derived CDR1 and CDR2 are SNHLY and FYNNEI. This CDR3 spans 13 amino acids. The DNA for the CDR3 is TGTGCCAGCATAACAGGGCGGGATCAGCCCCAGCATTTT. Its translation is CASITGRDQPQHF. The full variable domain, its missing parts supplied by reference TRBV2 and TRBJ1-5, is EPEVTQTPSHQVTQMGQEVILRCVPISNHLYFYWYRQILGQKVEFLVSFYNNEISEKSEIFDDQFSVERPDGSNFTLKIRSTKLEDSAMYFCASITGRDQPQHFGDGTRLSIL.